The 15 T cell receptor beta chains in this list originate from one sample, sequenced in a study of T cells after yellow fever vaccination. MiXCR, run by TCRdb on the 5' RACE reads, gives a single entry per CDR3 protein. Among approximately 550,000 distinct CDR3 sequences listed, roughly 12% were seen once. This specimen was PBMCs, taken on the day of the yellow fever booster vaccination. These receptors all come from a man aged 25 to 40 who received the YFV17D yellow fever vaccine.

The genes are TRBV18 and TRBJ1-1, with 7 bases lining up with TRBD1. Germline values: CDR1 KGHSH, CDR2 LQKENI. The CDR3 contains 15 residues. Germline trimming cut 4 bases from V and 2 bases from J; bases unmatched to any gene: 7. The DNA of the CDR3 is TGTGCCAGCTCACGAGGGGGCGGGAGAAACACTGAAGCTTTCTTT. Its translation is CASSRGGGRNTEAFF.

Only a few counts were recorded for this clonotype. The rearrangement joins TRBV15 to TRBJ2-1; maybe TRBD1 (6 bases). CDR1 and CDR2 (germline): LNHNV, YYDKDF (reference sequence). CDR3 length: 13 residues. V lost 0 bases to trimming and J lost 7 bases, with 7 bases between them. In DNA form, the CDR3 reads TGTGCCACCAGCAGAGAAGGGGGAAATGAGCAGTTCTTC. It is translated as CATSREGGNEQFF.

This clonotype was found a few times. The CDR3 protein is CASSQVTGARGEQYF. The DNA of the CDR3 is TGTGCCAGCAGCCAAGTCACAGGAGCTAGGGGCGAGCAGTACTTC. The V gene is TRBV3-1, the J gene TRBJ2-7, with D possibly being TRBD1 (5 bases). This CDR3 spans 15 amino acids. Trimming removed 1 base at V and 6 bases at J, with 16 bases between. Germline values: CDR1 LGHDT, CDR2 YNNKEL (reference sequence).

The table lists this clonotype with a few counts. This chain joins TRBV10-3 and TRBJ2-2; 7 nucleotides match TRBD1. V trimming: 0 bases; J trimming: 1 base; junction bases outside the gene matches: 2. CDR1 ENHRY and CDR2 SYGVKD come from the germline V gene. The CDR3 contains 16 residues. DNA of the CDR3: TGTGCCATCAGTGAGTCGTGGACAGGGAACACCGGGGAGCTGTTTTTT. Translated: CAISESWTGNTGELFF.

The sample holds a few counts of this clonotype. This chain joins TRBV5-1 and TRBJ1-1; tentative D call: TRBD1 (5 bases). V was cut by 0 bases and J by 6 bases, with 12 bases left in between. The length of the CDR3 is 14 residues. Germline V gene data show CDR1 as SGHRS and CDR2 as YFSETQ. The CDR3 DNA is TGCGCCAGCAGCTTGGCTATCCAGGGCGCTGAAGCTTTCTTT. Translation gives CASSLAIQGAEAFF.

This clonotype turned up a few times. The rearrangement links TRBV20-1 to TRBJ2-7; 11 bases map to TRBD2. CDR3 size: 17 residues. The trim removed 3 bases at V and 6 bases at J, leaving 16 bases unmatched. CDR1 DFQATT and CDR2 SNEGSKA come from the germline V gene (reference sequence). The CDR3 nucleotides are TGCAGTGCTAGGGGGTTAGCGGGAGGGCCGATGCTGGCCGAGCAGTACTTC. Encoded protein: CSARGLAGGPMLAEQYF.

This clonotype turned up a few times. The rearrangement joins TRBV7-2 to TRBJ2-5; TRBD2 matches 8 bases. The trim removed 5 bases at V and 4 bases at J, leaving 3 bases unmatched. The germline V gene has CDR1 SGHTA and CDR2 FQGNSA. The CDR3 is 13 residues long. The CDR3 sequence: CASSRTSIETQYF. The CDR3 nucleotides are TGTGCCAGCAGCCGGACTAGCATAGAGACCCAGTACTTC. The whole variable domain, remainder taken from reference TRBV7-2 and TRBJ2-5, is GAGVSQSPSNKVTEKGKDVELRCDPISGHTALYWYRQSLGQGLEFLIYFQGNSAPDKSGLPSDRFSAERTGGSVSTLTIQRTQQEDSAVYLCASSRTSIETQYFGPGTRLLVL.

This clonotype has a handful of counts. V is TRBV29-1 and J is TRBJ2-7, with D possibly matching TRBD2 (7 bases). The CDR3 runs to 14 residues. The ends were cut back, 7 bases at V and 0 bases at J, with 16 bases in the middle. Germline V CDR1 and CDR2: SQVTM, ANQGSEA. CDR3 residues: CSAERGAPSYEQYF. The CDR3 region has the DNA TGCAGCGCCGAACGGGGGGCCCCCTCCTACGAGCAGTACTTC.

The CDR3 spells CASSLGGQGGYSPLHF. The CDR3 bases are TGTGCCAGCAGTTTGGGGGGACAGGGTGGTTATTCACCCCTCCACTTT. The gene calls are TRBV12-3 or TRBV12-4 and TRBJ1-6, with 9 bases aligning to TRBD1. The J segment lost 8 bases and the V segment lost 3 bases, leaving 8 bases of the junction unmatched. This CDR3 is 16 amino acids long.

This clonotype was observed a few times. This chain uses TRBV7-8 with TRBJ1-1; D is ambiguous. Deletions cut 5 bases from V and 0 bases from J, with 7 bases between. Germline V CDR1 and CDR2: SGHVS, FQNEAQ. The CDR3 is 13 amino acids. The DNA of the CDR3 is TGTGCCAGCAGCCCGGCTATGAACACTGAAGCTTTCTTT. Amino acid sequence: CASSPAMNTEAFF.

This clonotype was seen at least ten times. The chain couples TRBV12-3 or TRBV12-4 to TRBJ2-7; D gene ambiguous. This CDR3 region has 15 residues. Between the trimmed V and J ends, which lost 2 bases and 0 bases, there was a span of 11 bases. CDR3 residues: CASSLTARSSYEQYF. DNA for the CDR3: TGTGCCAGCAGTTTAACCGCCCGGAGCTCCTACGAGCAGTACTTC.

The V and J genes are TRBV7-9 and TRBJ2-4, with 12 bases identical to TRBD1. Per the germline V gene, CDR1 is SEHNR and CDR2 is FQNEAQ (reference sequence). Germline trimming cut 4 bases from V and 9 bases from J; bases unmatched to any gene: 1. This CDR3 region has 13 residues. In DNA form, the CDR3 reads TGTGCCAGCAGCTCGGGACAGGGGGCCATTCAGTACTTC. Translated, it gives CASSSGQGAIQYF.

This clonotype showed up just a few times. The chain employs TRBV6-2 or TRBV6-3 and TRBJ2-7; tentative D call: TRBD1 (6 bases). V lost 2 bases, J lost 4 bases, and 9 bases lay in between. Germline-derived CDR1 and CDR2 are MNHEY and SVGEGT. The CDR3 extends over 13 amino acids. The CDR3 reads CASSYVQGYEQYF. In DNA, the CDR3 is TGTGCCAGCAGTTACGTGCAGGGGTACGAGCAGTACTTC.

The chain couples TRBV7-2 to TRBJ2-2; D perhaps matches TRBD1 (6 bases). Trimming took off 5 bases at V and 9 bases at J, with 22 bases between the two ends. The CDR3 consists of 16 residues. Germline CDR1 reads SGHTA; CDR2 reads FQGNSA. As DNA, the CDR3 is TGTGCCAGCAGCGACCCCGGGACAAGGGGTAGCTGGGAGCTGTTTTTT. This gives the protein CASSDPGTRGSWELFF.

The J gene is TRBJ1-4, the V gene TRBV7-2, with D hard to call. Germline CDR1 reads SGHTA; CDR2 reads FQGNSA. The germline V and J ends were trimmed by 2 bases and 11 bases, with 9 bases remaining between them. The CDR3 is made up of 12 amino acids. CDR3 DNA: TGTGCCAGCAGCTTATTGGGAGGGAAACTGTTTTTT. It encodes CASSLLGGKLFF.